This T cell receptor beta chain was sequenced in a study of blood T cell repertoires in COVID-19. The germline gives CDR1 MNHEY, CDR2 SMNVEV (reference sequence). Trimming shortened V by 3 bases and J by 0 bases, and 9 bases separated the two germline ends. The CDR3 totals 15 residues. TCRdb keeps only in-frame clones here, not all; method: immunoSEQ multiplex PCR. The sample contains under 300,000 clones, around 85% of which appear only once. The V and J genes are TRBV27 and TRBJ1-5, with unresolved D. Source material: peripheral blood. The TCR originated in a man between 60 and 70 years old with acute or convalescent COVID-19. The CDR3 sequence: CASSFTHSSNQPQHF. The CDR3 nucleotides are TGTGCCAGCAGTTTTACTCATAGTAGCAATCAGCCCCAGCATTTT.